This T cell receptor (beta chain) stems from a study of blood T cell repertoires in COVID-19. Seattle participants joined during active infection and were tracked over time. Data came from immunoSEQ multiplex PCR; TCRdb stores just in-frame clones and leaves some out. The table shows about 300,000 clones, with approximately 89% occurring only once. In germline, CDR1 is MNHEY, CDR2 SMNVEV (reference sequence). CDR3 length: 13 amino acids. V trimming: 5 bases; J trimming: 6 bases; junction bases outside the gene matches: 2. V is TRBV27 and J is TRBJ2-2; 8 bases align to TRBD1. Sequencing was performed on peripheral blood. This sequence was found in a woman aged 25 to 39 with COVID-19, enrolled during active disease. The CDR3 spells CASSTTGAGELFF. The CDR3 DNA is TGTGCCAGCAGTACGACAGGGGCCGGGGAGCTGTTTTTT.